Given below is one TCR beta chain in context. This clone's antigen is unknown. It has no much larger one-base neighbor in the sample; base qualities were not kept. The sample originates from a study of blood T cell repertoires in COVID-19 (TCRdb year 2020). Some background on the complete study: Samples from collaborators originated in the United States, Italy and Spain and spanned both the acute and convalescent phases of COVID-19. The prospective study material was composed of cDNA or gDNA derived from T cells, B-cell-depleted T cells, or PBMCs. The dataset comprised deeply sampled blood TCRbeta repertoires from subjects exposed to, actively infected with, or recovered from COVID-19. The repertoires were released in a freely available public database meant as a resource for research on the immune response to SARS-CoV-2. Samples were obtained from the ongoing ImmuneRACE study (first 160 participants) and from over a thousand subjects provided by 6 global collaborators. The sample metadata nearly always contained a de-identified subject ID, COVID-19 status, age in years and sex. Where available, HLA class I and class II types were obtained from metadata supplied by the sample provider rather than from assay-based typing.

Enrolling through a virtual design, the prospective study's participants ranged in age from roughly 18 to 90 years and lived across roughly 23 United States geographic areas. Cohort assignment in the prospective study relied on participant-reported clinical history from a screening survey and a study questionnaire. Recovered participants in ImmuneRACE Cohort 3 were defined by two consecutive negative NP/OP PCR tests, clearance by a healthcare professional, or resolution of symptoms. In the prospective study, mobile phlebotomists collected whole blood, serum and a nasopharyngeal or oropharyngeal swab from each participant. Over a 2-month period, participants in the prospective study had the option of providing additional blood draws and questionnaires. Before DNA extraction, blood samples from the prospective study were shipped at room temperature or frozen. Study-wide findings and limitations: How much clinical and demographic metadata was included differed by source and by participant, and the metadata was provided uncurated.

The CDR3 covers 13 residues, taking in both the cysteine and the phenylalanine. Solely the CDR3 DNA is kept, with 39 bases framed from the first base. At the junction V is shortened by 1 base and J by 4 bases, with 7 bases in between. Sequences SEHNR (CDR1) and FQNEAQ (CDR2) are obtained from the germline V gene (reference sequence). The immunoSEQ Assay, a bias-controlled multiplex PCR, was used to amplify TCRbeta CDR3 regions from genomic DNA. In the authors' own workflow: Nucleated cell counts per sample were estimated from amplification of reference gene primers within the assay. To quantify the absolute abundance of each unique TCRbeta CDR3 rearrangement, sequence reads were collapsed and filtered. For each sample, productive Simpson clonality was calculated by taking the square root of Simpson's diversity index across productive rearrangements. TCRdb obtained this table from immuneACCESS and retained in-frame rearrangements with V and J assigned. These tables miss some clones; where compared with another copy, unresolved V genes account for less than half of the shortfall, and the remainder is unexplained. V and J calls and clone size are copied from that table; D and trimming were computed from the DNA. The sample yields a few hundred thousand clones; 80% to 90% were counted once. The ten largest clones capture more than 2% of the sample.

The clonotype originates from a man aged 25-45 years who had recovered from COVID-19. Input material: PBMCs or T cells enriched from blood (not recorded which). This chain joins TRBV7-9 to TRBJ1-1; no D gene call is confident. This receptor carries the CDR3 CASSLDPGTEAFF. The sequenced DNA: TGTGCCAGCAGCTTAGATCCGGGCACTGAAGCTTTCTTT. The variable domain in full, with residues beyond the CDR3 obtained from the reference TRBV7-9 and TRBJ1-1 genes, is DTGVSQNPRHKITKRGQNVTFRCDPISEHNRLYWYRQTLGQGPEFLTYFQNEAQLEKSRLLSDRFSAERPKGSFSTLEIQRTEQGDSAMYLCASSLDPGTEAFFGQGTRLTVV.